These T cell receptor beta chains were read from a single sample in a study of cytotoxic CD8 clonotypes in ibrutinib-treated CLL. The repertoire was sequenced with immunoSEQ multiplex PCR; TCRdb's copy has only in-frame clones and lacks some. The top ten clones hold over 5% of a sample with around 91,000 clones, more than 70% of them seen once. This material consisted of PBMCs, taken before ibrutinib treatment. The receptors were sampled from a human donor with chronic lymphocytic leukemia. The CDR3 runs from the conserved cysteine through the conserved F or W. A D gene is named only where the DNA matches it firmly. Rows may omit the clone size; those that give it use once, few, many or a size class.

j_gene	d_gene	v_gene	abundance	CDR3aa	CDR3nt
TRBJ1-2	-	TRBV6-1	few	CASSAGRGSGYGYTF	TGTGCCAGCAGTGCCGGCAGGGGCTCTGGCTATGGCTACACCTTC
TRBJ2-1	-	TRBV25-1	-	CASAKEAIYNEQFF	TGTGCCAGCGCAAAGGAGGCAATCTACAATGAGCAATTCTTC
TRBJ2-5	TRBD1	TRBV7-3	once	CASSLMGQGLGETQYF	TGTGCCAGCAGCTTAATGGGACAGGGGCTGGGAGAGACCCAGTACTTC
TRBJ1-3	TRBD1	TRBV7-2	-	CASSLLAGGGLRGNTIYF	TGTGCCAGCAGCTTACTGGCAGGGGGCGGACTACGAGGAAACACCATATATTTT
TRBJ1-2	TRBD1	TRBV25-1	-	CASSFSGTGVGYGYTF	TGTGCCAGCAGTTTTTCCGGGACAGGGGTCGGCTATGGCTACACCTTC
TRBJ1-2	-	TRBV4-3	-	CASSQDSARDGNYGYTF	TGCGCCAGCAGCCAAGATTCAGCCCGGGACGGAAACTATGGCTACACCTTC
TRBJ2-5	TRBD1	TRBV5-1	-	CASSGAVGQGAETQYF	TGCGCCAGCAGCGGCGCCGTGGGACAGGGGGCAGAGACCCAGTACTTC
TRBJ1-5	-	TRBV5-4	-	CASSRLGSQPQHF	TGTGCCAGCAGCCGATTGGGGTCTCAGCCCCAGCATTTT
TRBJ2-7	TRBD1	TRBV4-1	-	CASSQIRGTGVPEQYF	TGCGCCAGCAGCCAAATCAGGGGGACAGGGGTCCCCGAGCAGTACTTC
TRBJ2-7	TRBD1	TRBV28	-	CAGSARQGAREQYF	TGTGCCGGCTCTGCACGACAGGGGGCGCGGGAGCAGTACTTC
TRBJ2-7	-	TRBV5-1	-	CASSLEGRPNYEQYF	TGCGCCAGCAGCTTGGAGGGCAGACCAAACTACGAGCAGTACTTC
TRBJ2-7	TRBD2	TRBV5-6	-	CASSFSGAPPYEQYF	TGTGCCAGCAGCTTCAGCGGGGCACCACCCTACGAGCAGTACTTC
TRBJ2-1	TRBD2	TRBV19	-	CASSISAGDNEQFF	TGTGCCAGTAGTATATCAGCGGGGGACAATGAGCAGTTCTTC
TRBJ2-5	-	TRBV2	-	CATQLQAGQETQYF	TGTGCCACCCAACTCCAGGCGGGCCAAGAGACCCAGTACTTC
TRBJ2-4	-	TRBV27	once	CASSLGGDIQYF	TGTGCCAGCAGTTTAGGGGGTGACATTCAGTACTTC
TRBJ2-1	-	TRBV10-1	once	CASSESGWTGRVYNEQFF	TGCGCCAGCAGTGAGTCTGGCTGGACAGGGAGGGTATACAATGAGCAGTTCTTC
TRBJ2-7	-	TRBV28	-	CASSPGGAGLYEQYF	TGTGCCAGCAGCCCCGGTGGGGCGGGGCTCTACGAGCAGTACTTC
TRBJ1-1	TRBD1	TRBV5-1	-	CASSAPGQGEAFF	TGCGCCAGCAGCGCACCGGGACAGGGGGAAGCTTTCTTT
TRBJ1-2	TRBD1	TRBV29-1	few	CSGFRGLLGYTF	TGCAGCGGCTTCAGGGGGCTACTTGGCTACACCTTC
TRBJ2-7	TRBD2	TRBV18	-	CASSPISSGASEQYF	TGTGCCAGCTCACCCATTTCTAGCGGGGCAAGCGAGCAGTACTTC
TRBJ2-7	-	TRBV15	-	CATSRDPPTRLQSYEQYF	TGTGCCACCAGCAGAGATCCCCCAACTAGACTGCAATCTTACGAGCAGTACTTC
TRBJ2-1	TRBD2	TRBV11-1	-	CASSSTSGSSYNEQFF	TGTGCCAGCAGCTCGACTAGCGGGAGCTCCTACAATGAGCAGTTCTTC
TRBJ2-1	-	TRBV19	-	CASSYSGRNDNEQFF	TGTGCCAGTAGTTACAGCGGAAGGAACGACAATGAGCAGTTCTTC
TRBJ1-1	-	TRBV6-6	-	CASSYVGRNTEAFF	TGTGCCAGCAGTTACGTAGGTAGGAACACTGAAGCTTTCTTT
TRBJ2-3	TRBD2	TRBV29-1	-	CSARLAGGADTQYF	TGCAGCGCGAGACTAGCGGGGGGGGCCGATACGCAGTATTTT
TRBJ1-4	-	TRBV4-1	few	CASSQGYRVNEKLFF	TGCGCCAGCAGCCAAGGGTACAGGGTAAATGAAAAACTGTTTTTT
TRBJ2-7	-	TRBV11-3	once	CASSLDLEQYF	TGTGCCAGCAGCTTAGATCTCGAGCAGTACTTC
TRBJ1-1	-	TRBV5-1	-	CASSSQKNTEAFF	TGCGCCAGCAGTAGCCAGAAGAACACTGAAGCTTTCTTT
TRBJ1-1	-	TRBV28	-	CASRPLRNTEAFF	TGTGCCAGCAGGCCCCTGAGGAACACTGAAGCTTTCTTT
TRBJ1-5	-	TRBV7-9	-	CASSLASTLPLHPQHF	TGTGCCAGCAGCTTAGCGTCCACCCTACCCCTACACCCCCAGCATTTT
TRBJ2-7	TRBD1	TRBV6-5	-	CASSPDRGQYEQYF	TGTGCCAGCAGTCCGGACAGGGGGCAGTACGAGCAGTACTTC
TRBJ1-2	-	TRBV19	-	CASSTNRLDSANYGYTF	TGTGCCAGTAGTACTAACAGGCTGGACTCGGCTAACTATGGCTACACCTTC
TRBJ2-7	-	TRBV5-6	few	CASSSTTMGTEQYF	TGTGCCAGCAGCTCAACTACGATGGGGACCGAGCAGTACTTC
TRBJ2-7	-	TRBV9	-	CASTKGPMSDEQYF	TGTGCCAGCACCAAAGGGCCTATGAGCGACGAGCAGTACTTC
TRBJ1-2	-	TRBV9	medium-sized	CASSVDSGISSYTF	TGTGCCAGCAGCGTAGATTCTGGGATCAGTAGCTACACCTTC
TRBJ1-1	TRBD1	TRBV6-6	once	CASRGPSTGGLTEAFF	TGTGCCAGCAGAGGACCTTCGACAGGGGGCCTCACTGAAGCTTTCTTT
TRBJ2-5	TRBD2	TRBV9	-	CASSPRLVGLAEETQYF	TGTGCCAGCAGCCCCCGACTGGTGGGACTAGCGGAAGAGACCCAGTACTTC
TRBJ2-3	TRBD1	TRBV6-6	-	CASSLGQGSTDTQYF	TGTGCCAGCAGTTTGGGACAGGGCAGTACAGATACGCAGTATTTT
TRBJ1-2	-	TRBV25-1	few	CASGSGRFPYGYTF	TGTGCCAGCGGATCGGGACGGTTCCCCTATGGCTACACCTTC
TRBJ2-1	TRBD2	TRBV29-1	-	CSVELAGVYNEQFF	TGCAGCGTTGAGCTAGCGGGGGTATACAATGAGCAGTTCTTC
TRBJ2-7	TRBD1	TRBV27	-	CASGGRGNEQYF	TGTGCCAGCGGCGGCAGGGGGAACGAGCAGTACTTC
TRBJ2-1	TRBD2	TRBV5-1	-	CASSSLLKLAGGRDEQFF	TGCGCCAGCAGCTCCCTACTAAAGCTAGCGGGAGGGCGGGATGAGCAGTTCTTC
TRBJ1-1	-	TRBV4-2	-	CASSQGRNTEAFF	TGTGCCAGCAGCCAAGGGAGAAACACTGAAGCTTTCTTT
TRBJ2-1	-	TRBV29-1	once	CSMTHNEQFF	TGCAGTATGACCCACAATGAGCAGTTCTTC
TRBJ1-2	-	TRBV28	-	CASSFRLSNYGYTF	TGTGCCAGCAGTTTCCGGCTTTCTAACTATGGCTACACCTTC
TRBJ2-7	-	TRBV28	-	CASSSSGSYSGEQYF	TGTGCCAGCAGCTCCTCAGGGAGTTACTCGGGCGAGCAGTACTTC
TRBJ2-7	-	TRBV18	-	CASSPVVRGGSLEQYF	TGTGCCAGCTCACCAGTTGTCCGAGGAGGGTCTTTGGAGCAGTACTTC
TRBJ2-3	-	TRBV5-1	-	CASSLYSQTTDTQYF	TGCGCCAGCAGCTTGTATTCCCAGACCACAGATACGCAGTATTTT
TRBJ2-7	-	TRBV21-1	-	CASSKGQGPSYEQYF	TGTGCCAGCAGCAAAGGGCAGGGGCCCTCCTACGAGCAGTACTTC
TRBJ2-3	TRBD2	TRBV5-1	-	CASSLASGSSTDTQYF	TGCGCCAGCAGCTTGGCTAGCGGGTCTAGCACAGATACGCAGTATTTT
TRBJ1-2	-	TRBV27	-	CASSFGQSRYGYTF	TGTGCCAGCAGCTTTGGACAGTCCCGCTATGGCTACACCTTC
TRBJ2-7	TRBD2	TRBV27	-	CASSLKAGGGEQYF	TGTGCCAGCAGTTTAAAAGCGGGAGGTGGCGAGCAGTACTTC